This is a list of T cell receptor beta chains from one sample in a study of blood T cell repertoires in COVID-19. Produced via immunoSEQ multiplex PCR; TCRdb's table is partial and in-frame only. This table has about 240,000 clones, roughly 89% appearing once. Sequencing was performed on PBMCs or T cells enriched from blood (not recorded which). The receptor source for this set is a man aged 40-50 years who had recovered from COVID-19. Each CDR3 is given with its conserved first and last residue. Fields, in order: CDR3 DNA, CDR3 protein, J gene, V gene, D gene, clone size. D genes are given only for firm matches. Size is omitted from some rows. Given values are once, few, many or a class for expanded clones.

TGTGCCAGCAGCTTAAAGAAGGGGACTAGCGGGATCAATGAGCAGTTCTTC	CASSLKKGTSGINEQFF	TRBJ2-1	TRBV3-1/TRBV3-2	TRBD2	NA
TGCAGCGTTGAATGGGTAGCGGGGTACAATGAGCAGTTCTTC	CSVEWVAGYNEQFF	TRBJ2-1	TRBV29-1	TRBD2	NA
TGCAGCGTGGAACCGGGACAAGCTAACTATGGCTACACCTTC	CSVEPGQANYGYTF	TRBJ1-2	TRBV29-1	NA	once
TGTGCCAGTAGTATCAACGTAGCCGTCCAAGAGACCCAGTACTTC	CASSINVAVQETQYF	TRBJ2-5	TRBV19	NA	NA
TGTGCCAGCAGCTTCCGGCGGGAAGGTTTAACAGATACGCAGTATTTT	CASSFRREGLTDTQYF	TRBJ2-3	TRBV7-2	NA	NA
TGTGCCAGCAGGTTGGGACAGTTCTACGGGGCTTATAATTCACCCCTCCACTTT	CASRLGQFYGAYNSPLHF	TRBJ1-6	TRBV13	TRBD1	NA
TGTGCCAGCAGCCCGAGACAGGGCGTGAACACTGAAGCTTTCTTT	CASSPRQGVNTEAFF	TRBJ1-1	TRBV7-2	TRBD1	NA
TGTGCCAGCAGCCAATGGACAGGCTCCTACGAGCAGTACTTC	CASSQWTGSYEQYF	TRBJ2-7	TRBV4-2	TRBD1	NA
TGTGCCAGCAGCAAAGTTCCCCGGGATCCATCTAGCGGGGATTGGTACGAGCAGTACTTC	CASSKVPRDPSSGDWYEQYF	TRBJ2-7	TRBV21-1	NA	NA
TGTGCCAGTAGTATAGTGGGACAGAACACTGAAGCTTTCTTT	CASSIVGQNTEAFF	TRBJ1-1	TRBV19	NA	NA
TGTGCCAGCAGCTTTGGAGTAGCGGGGTCGGGTGAGCAGTACTTC	CASSFGVAGSGEQYF	TRBJ2-7	TRBV7-3	TRBD2	NA
TGTGCCAGCAGCGTAGAGGTGGGCCTTGGGACTGAAGCTTTCTTT	CASSVEVGLGTEAFF	TRBJ1-1	TRBV9	NA	NA
TGTGCCAGCAGGCCCAGGCAGGGGACGAACAATGAGCAGTTCTTC	CASRPRQGTNNEQFF	TRBJ2-1	TRBV27	NA	NA
TGCAGCGTTTCCACTGTTGGCAGGGGAAACGAGCAGTACTTC	CSVSTVGRGNEQYF	TRBJ2-7	TRBV29-1	NA	NA
TGCGCCAGCAGCTTGGTACAGGGGCCGACCTACGAGCAGTACTTC	CASSLVQGPTYEQYF	TRBJ2-7	TRBV5-1	TRBD1	NA
TGTGCCAGCAGCTGGCCGGGACAGGTCACAGATACGCAGTATTTT	CASSWPGQVTDTQYF	TRBJ2-3	TRBV11-3	TRBD1	once
TGTGCCAGCACCCAAAATGGGGGGGTCATTGGTGGCTACACCTTC	CASTQNGGVIGGYTF	TRBJ1-2	TRBV2	NA	NA
TGTGCCAGTAGTATGGGGACAGGGGGCGCCGAAAGTTTATATGGCTACACCTTC	CASSMGTGGAESLYGYTF	TRBJ1-2	TRBV19	TRBD1	NA
TGTGCCAGCAGCCAAGACCGGGACTCCCACGAGCAGTACTTC	CASSQDRDSHEQYF	TRBJ2-7	TRBV3-1/TRBV3-2	NA	NA
TGTGCCAGCAGTCTACACAGAGGGTCAGGGGCACTATCAAGCAATCAGCCCCAGCATTTT	CASSLHRGSGALSSNQPQHF	TRBJ1-5	TRBV28	NA	once
TGTGCCAGCCCCCTGGGGGACTCCGCCACAGATACGCAGTATTTT	CASPLGDSATDTQYF	TRBJ2-3	TRBV21-1	NA	NA
TGTGCCATCAGTGAATTGTCAGAAGAGACCCAGTACTTC	CAISELSEETQYF	TRBJ2-5	TRBV10-3	NA	NA
TGTGCCAGCAGTTACGGTAGCGTTAGCTCCTACAATGAGCAGTTCTTC	CASSYGSVSSYNEQFF	TRBJ2-1	TRBV6-6	NA	NA
TGTGCCAGCAGTTTATTACTAGATCCCTACAATGAGCAGTTCTTC	CASSLLLDPYNEQFF	TRBJ2-1	TRBV28	NA	NA
TGCGCCAGCAGCTTGGGCGAGGGACTCCGCTCTGGAAACACCATATATTTT	CASSLGEGLRSGNTIYF	TRBJ1-3	TRBV5-1	NA	NA
TGCGCCAGCAGCTTCAGGGGTTCTTGGAATGAAAAACTGTTTTTT	CASSFRGSWNEKLFF	TRBJ1-4	TRBV5-1	NA	NA
TGTGCCAGCAGGTCGCTGGCAGGCACCATATATTTT	CASRSLAGTIYF	TRBJ1-3	TRBV6-5	NA	once
TGTGCCAGCAGTTCCTACAGAGCAACTAATGAAAAACTGTTTTTT	CASSSYRATNEKLFF	TRBJ1-4	TRBV28	NA	NA
TGTGCCAGCAGCGTAGGAAGGGGGCGTCAAGTTCCTAATGAAAAACTGTTTTTT	CASSVGRGRQVPNEKLFF	TRBJ1-4	TRBV9	TRBD1	NA
TGTGCCAGCAGTGGGACAGGGGGCTCGGGTCAGCCCCAGCATTTT	CASSGTGGSGQPQHF	TRBJ1-5	TRBV2	TRBD1	NA
TGTGCCAGTAGTTTGGACAGGGAATACAATGAGCAGTTCTTC	CASSLDREYNEQFF	TRBJ2-1	TRBV19	TRBD1	NA
TGTGCCAGCAGCTCGAGGCTGTCGGATGCCTTAAACACCTTC	CASSSRLSDALNTF	TRBJ1-2	TRBV11-3	NA	NA
TGTGCCAGCAGCTTGGTCTCTGAAGCTTTCTTT	CASSLVSEAFF	TRBJ1-1	TRBV5-6	NA	NA
TGCAGTGCCGAGTTGACAGATACGCAGTATTTT	CSAELTDTQYF	TRBJ2-3	TRBV20-1	NA	NA
TGTGCCAGCAGCTCGGAGCGGGGGGCCCCGAACACCGGGGAGCTGTTTTTT	CASSSERGAPNTGELFF	TRBJ2-2	TRBV5-6	TRBD2	once
TGCGCCAGCAGCTCCCTAGCGCGCAATGAGCAGTTCTTC	CASSSLARNEQFF	TRBJ2-1	TRBV5-1	NA	once
TGCGCCAGCAGCCAAGATTCGGACTGGAGGATGAACACTGAAGCTTTCTTT	CASSQDSDWRMNTEAFF	TRBJ1-1	TRBV4-3	NA	NA
TGTGCCAGCAGCTTAGATTCTCCGGACAGGGGTTATGGCTACACCTTC	CASSLDSPDRGYGYTF	TRBJ1-2	TRBV7-9	TRBD1	NA
TGTGCCAGCAGCTCTGGGACAGGCGGTCAGCCCCAGCATTTT	CASSSGTGGQPQHF	TRBJ1-5	TRBV28	TRBD1	NA
TGTGCCAGCAGTTACCGCAGGGAAAATTCACCCCTCCACTTT	CASSYRRENSPLHF	TRBJ1-6	TRBV6-2/TRBV6-3	NA	NA
TGTGCCCGGGACAGCTCTGGGGCCAACGTCCTGACTTTC	CARDSSGANVLTF	TRBJ2-6	TRBV30	TRBD1	NA
TGTGCCAGCAGCCCCGACAGGGGACCCGCAACTAATGAAAAACTGTTTTTT	CASSPDRGPATNEKLFF	TRBJ1-4	TRBV7-2	TRBD1	NA
TGTGCCAGCAGCTTGGGGTCCGAGACAGGGGGCCGGGAGACCCAGTACTTC	CASSLGSETGGRETQYF	TRBJ2-5	TRBV11-2	TRBD1	NA
TGTGCCAGCAGCTTGGCGGCGGGGAGTTCGGAGTACTTC	CASSLAAGSSEYF	TRBJ2-5	TRBV5-4	NA	few
TGTGCCAGTAGTTTCTCCCGGGACACTGGTCGCCCCAGCGCTGAAAAACTGTTTTTT	CASSFSRDTGRPSAEKLFF	TRBJ1-4	TRBV19	NA	NA
TGCGCCAGCAGCCCCGGACAAAAAGCGAACACCGGGGAGCTGTTTTTT	CASSPGQKANTGELFF	TRBJ2-2	TRBV5-1	NA	NA
TGTGCCAGCAGCCCACAGAGAGCGGGAGGAAACATTCAGTACTTC	CASSPQRAGGNIQYF	TRBJ2-4	TRBV9	TRBD2	NA
TGTGCCAGCAGCCCCCGTGGAGTTTCCTATAATTCACCCCTCCACTTT	CASSPRGVSYNSPLHF	TRBJ1-6	TRBV9	NA	NA
TGTGCCAGCAGCTTGGCTGGGACAGGGGACTATGGCTACACCTTC	CASSLAGTGDYGYTF	TRBJ1-2	TRBV5-8	TRBD1	NA
TGCGCCAGCAGCCAGCCGAGGACAGGGAGAACTGAAGCTTTCTTT	CASSQPRTGRTEAFF	TRBJ1-1	TRBV4-1	TRBD1	NA
TGTGCCAGCAGCTTAGGTCGGAACACCGGGGAGCTGTTTTTT	CASSLGRNTGELFF	TRBJ2-2	TRBV7-9	NA	NA
TGTGCCAGTAGTATGGGGGCCTCTGGAAACACCATATATTTT	CASSMGASGNTIYF	TRBJ1-3	TRBV19	NA	NA
TGTGCCAGCAGTCCCGGTCGGGGGTGGAGTGAAAAACTGTTTTTT	CASSPGRGWSEKLFF	TRBJ1-4	TRBV6-5	NA	NA